One and the same sample provided the 31 T cell receptor beta chains below, sequenced in a study of cytomegalovirus exposure and HLA in healthy donors. Researchers ran the PCR with 60 Vbeta and 13 Jbeta primers. Produced via immunoSEQ multiplex PCR; TCRdb's table is partial and in-frame only. The sample yields about 150,000 clones, around 75% seen once. The source material was PBMCs. These receptors were taken from a human donor in good health.

This sequence joins TRBV5-6 and TRBJ2-1; the D gene is possibly TRBD1 (6 bases). The CDR3 contains 14 residues. V lost 0 bases, J lost 9 bases, and 13 bases lay in between. Germline values: CDR1 SGHDT, CDR2 YYEEEE. CDR3 sequence (DNA): TGTGCCAGCAGCTTGGCACTAGTACAGGGTGAGCAGTTCTTC. Its translation: CASSLALVQGEQFF.

CDR3 loop: CASSPQENIQYF. CDR3 coding DNA: TGTGCCAGCTCACCCCAGGAAAACATTCAGTACTTC. V is TRBV18 and J is TRBJ2-4; D remains ambiguous. The CDR3 contains 12 residues. Germline V gene data show CDR1 as KGHSH and CDR2 as LQKENI. Trimming took 3 bases from V and 5 from J, leaving 5 bases between them.

The chain carries TRBV6-1 and TRBJ2-7; 8 nucleotides agree with TRBD1. Germline V gene sequence: CDR1 MNHNS, CDR2 SASEGT. Trimming took 4 bases from V and 4 from J; bases not matched to a gene: 9. The CDR3 contains 15 residues. CDR3 nucleotides: TGTGCCAGCAGTGGCGAACAGGGGGGTCCTTACGAGCAGTACTTC. It translates to CASSGEQGGPYEQYF.

This clone occurred a few times. The V gene is TRBV6-4, the J gene TRBJ2-3; 11 bases are shared with TRBD2. Trimming at V came to 3 bases and at J to 2 bases, leaving 1 base not matched to a gene. The CDR3 covers 15 residues. The germline CDR1 and CDR2 sequences are MRHNA and SNTAGT. CDR3 sequence (DNA): TGTGCCAGCAGTGATAGCGGGGGGGCCACAGATACGCAGTATTTT. It codes for CASSDSGGATDTQYF.

V is TRBV4-3 and J is TRBJ1-3, with TRBD1 matching 8 bases. Looked up from germline, CDR1 is LGHNA and CDR2 is YSLEER. The CDR3 length is 14 residues. V lost 6 bases, J lost 7 bases, and 8 bases stayed unmatched. The DNA for the CDR3 is TGCGCCAGCAGACCGGACAGGGTAGGGAACACCATATATTTT. Translating gives CASRPDRVGNTIYF.

The rearrangement uses TRBV19 and TRBJ2-3; a weak D match, TRBD2 (6 bases). Trimming stripped 2 bases from V and 5 bases from J, with 17 bases between. Per the germline V gene, CDR1 is LNHDA and CDR2 is SQIVND (reference sequence). CDR3 length: 16 amino acids. The CDR3 region is CASSISRDFTVDTQYF. CDR3 bases: TGTGCCAGTAGTATAAGCCGGGACTTCACGGTAGATACGCAGTATTTT.

Only one count was recorded for this clone. The chain recombines TRBV5-6 with TRBJ1-3; possibly TRBD1 for D (5 bases). The germline gives CDR1 SGHDT, CDR2 YYEEEE. V was trimmed by 0 bases and J by 2 bases, leaving 9 bases between them. The CDR3 runs to 15 residues. CDR3 loop: CASSLAVRAGNTIYF. The CDR3 nucleotides are TGTGCCAGCAGCTTGGCCGTCAGGGCTGGAAACACCATATATTTT.

This chain links TRBV4-2 with TRBJ2-1; 14 bases agree with TRBD2. Per the germline V gene, CDR1 is LGHNA and CDR2 is YNFKEQ. With 4 bases clipped from V and 7 bases from J, the junction kept 6 bases outside the gene matches. This CDR3 comprises 16 residues. The DNA of the CDR3 is TGTGCCAGCAGCCTCCTGACTAGCGGGGGGGTTAATGAGCAGTTCTTC. Its protein is CASSLLTSGGVNEQFF.

The chain uses TRBV27 and TRBJ1-1; 7 bases match TRBD1. This CDR3 comprises 13 residues. Germline lookup yields CDR1 MNHEY and CDR2 SMNVEV (reference sequence). V lost 8 bases and J lost 1; bases outside the gene matches: 4. As DNA, the CDR3 is TGTGCCAGCCACCAGGGGGGGAACACTGAAGCTTTCTTT. It yields the protein CASHQGGNTEAFF.

The chain links TRBV7-6 to TRBJ2-1; 13 nucleotides match TRBD2. V lost 5 bases to trimming and J lost 4 bases; unmatched junction nucleotides: 5. The CDR3 length is 16 residues. Germline V lookup: CDR1 SGHVS, CDR2 FNYEAQ. DNA of the CDR3: TGTGCCAGCAGCCTTGGACTAGCGGGGGTTTACAATGAGCAGTTCTTC. This gives the protein CASSLGLAGVYNEQFF.

The gene calls are TRBV4-1 and TRBJ1-1; possible D gene TRBD1, 6 bases. V was trimmed by 5 bases and J by 4 bases, leaving 14 bases between them. CDR1 and CDR2 (germline): MGHRA, YSYEKL. CDR3 length: 14 amino acids. CDR3 DNA: TGCGCCAGCAGCGTAAACAGGGAGAGCACTGAAGCTTTCTTT. This translates into CASSVNRESTEAFF.

This clone was counted a single time. The CDR3 DNA reads as TGCGCCAGCAGCTTGGCCGGTTTGGTCGCCTACGAGCAGTACTTC. It translates to CASSLAGLVAYEQYF. The V call is TRBV5-1, the J call TRBJ2-7; D not resolved. The CDR3 totals 15 residues. Trimming pared 0 bases from V and 2 bases from J, leaving 12 bases between. CDR1 SGHRS and CDR2 YFSETQ come from the germline V gene.

This rearrangement joins TRBV5-4 to TRBJ1-2, with D possibly being TRBD1 (5 bases). CDR1 and CDR2 (germline): SGHNT, YYREEE (reference sequence). Trimming took 4 bases from V and 8 from J, leaving 15 bases between them. There are 13 residues in the CDR3. Here the CDR3 reads CASSKQDLRGYTF. The CDR3 DNA is TGTGCCAGCAGCAAACAGGATCTGCGGGGCTACACCTTC. The full variable domain, completed using reference TRBV5-4 and TRBJ1-2, is ETGVTQSPTHLIKTRGQQVTLRCSSQSGHNTVSWYQQALGQGPQFIFQYYREEENGRGNFPPRFSGLQFPNYSSELNVNALELDDSALYLCASSKQDLRGYTFGSGTRLTVV.

V and J are TRBV27 and TRBJ2-7; 8 positions match TRBD2. CDR1 MNHEY and CDR2 SMNVEV come from the germline V gene (reference sequence). V dropped 7 bases and J dropped 5; count of bases not matched to a gene: 19. The CDR3 has 17 residues. The CDR3 DNA follows: TGTGCCAGCAAGAGGCGGGCAGCCGGACTAGCTCCAGACGAGCAGTACTTC. Protein sequence: CASKRRAAGLAPDEQYF.

The rearrangement links TRBV7-2 to TRBJ1-1; 7 nucleotides agree with TRBD1. V trimming: 1 base; J trimming: 5 bases; junction bases outside the gene matches: 4. Germline values: CDR1 SGHTA, CDR2 FQGNSA. This CDR3 spans 14 amino acids. CDR3 sequence reads: CASSLGGGQTEAFF. CDR3 nucleotide sequence: TGTGCCAGCAGCTTAGGAGGGGGACAGACTGAAGCTTTCTTT.

The chain joins TRBV19 to TRBJ2-7; 12 positions agree with TRBD2. CDR1 and CDR2 from the germline V gene are LNHDA and SQIVND (reference sequence). V lost 6 bases to trimming and J lost 0 bases; unmatched junction nucleotides: 3. CDR3 length equals 15 residues. The CDR3 nucleotides are TGTGCCAGTAGCACTAGCGGGGGGAGCTCCTACGAGCAGTACTTC. It specifies CASSTSGGSSYEQYF.

On this clone itself: One junction end does not reproduce the germline sequence, and a read error may be involved. V and J are TRBV6-1 and TRBJ1-2; possibly TRBD1 for D (6 bases). The CDR3 has 14 amino acids. CDR1 and CDR2 from the germline V gene are MNHNS and SASEGT. This CDR3 reads CASSGGQGSYGYPF. CDR3 nucleotide sequence: TGTGCCAGCAGTGGAGGGCAGGGGAGCTATGGCTACCCCTTC.

The V and J genes are TRBV19 and TRBJ2-1; 13 positions match TRBD2. Trimming at V came to 7 bases and at J to 7 bases, leaving 7 bases not matched to a gene. CDR1 and CDR2 from the germline V gene are LNHDA and SQIVND (reference sequence). The CDR3 spans 15 residues. Written as DNA, the CDR3 is TGTGCCAGTAATAAACTAGCGGGGGGGGGTAATGAGCAGTTCTTC. It encodes CASNKLAGGGNEQFF.

Concerning this clone itself: Additional DNA sequences in this sample encode the identical CDR3. The rearrangement uses TRBV7-3 and TRBJ1-5; the D gene is possibly TRBD1 (5 bases). Germline CDR1 reads SGHTA; CDR2 reads FQGTGA. CDR3 length equals 16 residues. The V and J ends lost 2 bases and 6 bases respectively, with 17 bases between them. The CDR3 DNA sequence: TGTGCCAGCAGCTTATATCCAGGGCCTAGGGGTCAGCCCCAGCATTTT. Protein sequence: CASSLYPGPRGQPQHF.

The chain has TRBV28 and TRBJ1-6, with 8 bases fitting TRBD1. This CDR3 is built from 14 residues. After removal of 7 bases from V and 10 bases from J, the junction contained 9 bases not matched to a gene. CDR1 is MDHEN and CDR2 is SYDVKM in the germline V gene. The CDR3 nucleotides are TGTGCCAGCACTCTGACAGGGGCAGGGTCACCCCTCCACTTT. It is translated as CASTLTGAGSPLHF.

The rearrangement uses TRBV6-4 and TRBJ2-3; D may be TRBD2 (6 bases). CDR1 is MRHNA and CDR2 is SNTAGT in the germline V gene. The germline V and J ends were trimmed by 3 bases and 2 bases, with 9 bases remaining between them. The CDR3 is made up of 14 amino acids. This CDR3 reads CASSEGGDTDTQYF. CDR3 in DNA: TGTGCCAGCAGTGAAGGCGGGGACACAGATACGCAGTATTTT.

CDR3 amino acids: CASSGANSYEQYF. The CDR3 nucleotides are TGTGCCAGCAGTGGAGCTAACTCCTACGAGCAGTACTTC. The chain employs TRBV7-2 and TRBJ2-7; D uncertain. CDR1 is SGHTA and CDR2 is FQGNSA in the germline V gene. The CDR3 is 13 residues long. V shed 6 bases and J shed 0 bases, with 9 bases lying between them.

The V gene is TRBV27, the J gene TRBJ2-5; possibly TRBD1 for D (7 bases). The DNA end favors TRBJ2-7, so the J call may be wrong. The CDR3 has 16 residues. The germline CDR1 and CDR2 sequences are MNHEY and SMNVEV (reference sequence). The DNA for the CDR3 is TGTGCCAGCAGTTTATACGGGCCAGGGGGGAACTACGAGCAGTACTTC. Its translation: CASSLYGPGGNYEQYF.

The rearrangement links TRBV6-1 to TRBJ2-1; a weak D match, TRBD1 (5 bases). V shed 2 bases and J shed 2 bases, with 13 bases lying between them. This CDR3 is built from 16 residues. Germline lookup yields CDR1 MNHNS and CDR2 SASEGT. CDR3: CASSEKKAGTYNEQFF. The CDR3 coding sequence is TGTGCCAGCAGTGAAAAGAAGGCAGGGACCTACAATGAGCAGTTCTTC.

The V call is TRBV6-5, the J call TRBJ2-6, with TRBD2 as a possible D gene (6 bases). The CDR3 length is 16 residues. Trimming took 0 bases from V and 1 from J, leaving 7 bases between them. CDR1 is MNHEY, CDR2 SVGAGI, per germline. CDR3 loop: CASSYSRGSGANVLTF. CDR3 nucleotide sequence: TGTGCCAGCAGTTACTCTCGGGGGTCTGGGGCCAACGTCCTGACTTTC.

This chain links TRBV6-7 with TRBJ2-7, with D uncertain. TRBV6-7 is classed as an ORF, of uncertain function. Trimming pared 6 bases from V and 0 bases from J, leaving 21 bases between. The CDR3 has 17 residues. CDR3 nucleotide sequence: TGTGCCAGCAGCTACATAACCTATCAAACCGGCTCCTACGAGCAGTACTTC. Its protein product is CASSYITYQTGSYEQYF.

The gene calls are TRBV13 and TRBJ2-2; D unresolved. With 1 base removed from V and 5 bases from J, the gap between germline ends came to 5 bases. The CDR3 consists of 13 residues. CDR1 and CDR2 (germline): PRHDT, FYEKMQ (reference sequence). The CDR3 region has the DNA TGTGCCAGCAGCTTAGTAGTGACCGGGGAGCTGTTTTTT. This encodes CASSLVVTGELFF.

The genes are TRBV2 and TRBJ1-5; 7 nucleotides agree with TRBD1. The CDR3 totals 13 residues. Germline CDR1 is SNHLY and CDR2 is FYNNEI. The trim removed 6 bases at V and 12 bases at J, leaving 11 bases unmatched. CDR3 sequence reads: CASRAPMTGLQHF. CDR3 DNA: TGTGCCAGCAGAGCCCCAATGACAGGGCTCCAGCATTTT.

This clone turned up a few times. V is TRBV18 and J is TRBJ2-3; D is possibly TRBD1 (5 bases). CDR1 KGHSH and CDR2 LQKENI come from the germline V gene. Trimming cost V 3 bases and J 0 bases, with 13 bases left between them. This CDR3 is 16 amino acids long. The CDR3 DNA reads TGTGCCAGCTCACCTTGGCAGGGCTATAGCACAGATACGCAGTATTTT. It encodes CASSPWQGYSTDTQYF.

The chain employs TRBV2 and TRBJ2-7; tentatively, D is TRBD1 (6 bases). V was trimmed by 4 bases and J by 3 bases, leaving 13 bases between them. Germline V lookup: CDR1 SNHLY, CDR2 FYNNEI. The CDR3 spans 14 residues. The CDR3 protein is CASSVDRNYYEQYF. The CDR3 nucleotides read TGTGCCAGCAGTGTAGACAGGAACTACTACGAGCAGTACTTC. Full variable domain (outside the CDR3, taken from reference TRBV2 and TRBJ2-7): EPEVTQTPSHQVTQMGQEVILRCVPISNHLYFYWYRQILGQKVEFLVSFYNNEISEKSEIFDDQFSVERPDGSNFTLKIRSTKLEDSAMYFCASSVDRNYYEQYFGPGTRLTVT.

This clone was found a few times. The chain links TRBV9 to TRBJ2-3, with D perhaps TRBD2 (5 bases). CDR3 size: 14 residues. The V gene lost 2 bases and the J gene lost 2 bases, with 9 bases spanning the gap. The germline gives CDR1 SGDLS, CDR2 YYNGEE. The CDR3 nucleotides are TGTGCCAGCAGCGTGCAGCGGACCACAGATACGCAGTATTTT. Protein product: CASSVQRTTDTQYF.